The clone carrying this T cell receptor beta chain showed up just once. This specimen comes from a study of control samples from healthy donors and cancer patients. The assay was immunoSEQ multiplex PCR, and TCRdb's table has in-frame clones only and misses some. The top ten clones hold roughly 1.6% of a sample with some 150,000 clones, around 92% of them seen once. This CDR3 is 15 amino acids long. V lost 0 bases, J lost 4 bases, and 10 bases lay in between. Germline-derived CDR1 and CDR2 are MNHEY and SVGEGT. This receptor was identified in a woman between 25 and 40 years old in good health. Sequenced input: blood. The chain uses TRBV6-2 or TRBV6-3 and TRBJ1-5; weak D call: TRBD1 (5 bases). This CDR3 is CASSYSGRQNQPQHF. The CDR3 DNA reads TGTGCCAGCAGTTACTCGGGACGGCAAAATCAGCCCCAGCATTTT.